The following is a T cell receptor (beta chain) sequence with its context. Its specificity is not known. In the source study's methods: ImmunoSEQ only sent back junction sequences with no quality scores, so filtering was done differently. The method was immunoSEQ multiplex PCR; TCRdb's version includes in-frame clones alone and lacks a portion of them. The V and J calls and clone size are taken from that table; D and trimming were inferred from the DNA. The data contain roughly 1,000,000 clones, around three quarters of them singletons. Per the germline V gene, CDR1 is MDHEN and CDR2 is SYDVKM. The CDR3 consists of 11 residues. V lost 11 bases, J lost 4 bases, and 11 bases lay in between. This entry is derived from a study of shared clonotypes between healthy human individuals. Study-level points and caveats: Among donors, clonotype sharing was expected to be affected by sequencing depth. The sole specimen, blood, was sampled, and tissue repertoires likely differ.

The study separated CD4+ cells into CD45RA+ naive and CD45RA-negative memory subsets. This clonotype was obtained from a man between 18 and 29 years old in good health. Some clones in this sample may be carry-over from other donors' samples. Sequenced sample: memory CD4+ T cells from PBMCs. Regarding subset: CD45RA-negative fraction. The chain links TRBV28 to TRBJ1-1; a weak D match, TRBD1 (6 bases). CDR3 DNA sequence: TGTGCCGGGGGGCGGGGCACTGAAGCTTTCTTT. It codes for CAGGRGTEAFF.